The 18 T cell receptor beta chains listed next were all sequenced from one sample in a study of T cells in localized non-small cell lung cancer. Sequencing used immunoSEQ multiplex PCR; TCRdb keeps in-frame clones, though not all of them. The table has about 43,000 clones, roughly 90% seen once. Source: PBMCs, taken before any cancer treatment. These receptors were collected from a woman aged 35 to 70 with stage II lung adenocarcinoma.

This rearrangement joins TRBV5-8 to TRBJ1-5, with 7 bases that match TRBD1. The germline CDR1 and CDR2 sequences are SGHTS and YDEGEE. V gave up 2 bases and J gave up 7 bases; unmatched junction bases: 9. The CDR3 is made up of 15 amino acids. The CDR3 region has the DNA TGTGCCAGCAGCTTCGGGACGGCAGGGGGGCAGCCCCAGCATTTT. Translated: CASSFGTAGGQPQHF. Full variable domain (outside the CDR3, taken from reference TRBV5-8 and TRBJ1-5): EAGVTQSPTHLIKTRGQQATLRCSPISGHTSVYWYQQALGLGLQFLLWYDEGEERNRGNFPPRFSGRQFPNYSSELNVNALELEDSALYLCASSFGTAGGQPQHFGDGTRLSIL.

The CDR3 DNA reads TGTGCCAGCAGCGGCAGGGCATCCAACTATGGCTACACCTTC. This encodes CASSGRASNYGYTF. This chain uses TRBV6-1 with TRBJ1-2, with D perhaps TRBD1 (5 bases). Germline lookup yields CDR1 MNHNS and CDR2 SASEGT. Trimming removed 6 bases from V and 2 bases from J, with 13 bases in between. This CDR3 contains 14 residues.

The genes are TRBV19 and TRBJ2-7, with 10 positions matching TRBD1. Germline V gives CDR1 LNHDA, CDR2 SQIVND (reference sequence). The CDR3 has 16 amino acids. V lost 4 bases to trimming and J lost 6 bases; unmatched junction nucleotides: 12. CDR3 nucleotide sequence: TGTGCCAGTAGTACCACTCCGGGACAGGGGATACGCGAGCAGTACTTC. Translated: CASSTTPGQGIREQYF.

The rearrangement links TRBV15 to TRBJ2-1; perhaps TRBD1 as D (5 bases). The CDR3 has 16 amino acids. Germline CDR1 and CDR2: LNHNV and YYDKDF (reference sequence). Between the trimmed V and J ends, which lost 1 base and 3 bases, there was a span of 13 bases. The DNA for the CDR3 is TGTGCCACCAGCAGAGGGACACGAGGTAGCTACAATGAGCAGTTCTTC. Translation: CATSRGTRGSYNEQFF.

This sequence joins TRBV9 and TRBJ2-5; TRBD2 matches 11 bases. Germline V CDR1 and CDR2: SGDLS, YYNGEE. Losses at the gene ends were 0 bases for V and 5 bases for J; bases not matched to a gene: 3. The length of the CDR3 is 15 residues. CDR3: CASSVDSGGEETQYF. CDR3 nucleotides: TGTGCCAGCAGCGTAGATAGCGGGGGGGAGGAGACCCAGTACTTC.

In this sample, this clone turned up a few times. As DNA, the CDR3 is TGTGCCAGCAGCTTATCCTCCCCTGGAAACACCATATATTTT. It translates to CASSLSSPGNTIYF. The V call is TRBV7-8, the J call TRBJ1-3; no clear D. Germline V CDR1 and CDR2: SGHVS, FQNEAQ. Trimming stripped 2 bases from V and 2 bases from J, with 7 bases between. The CDR3 contains 14 residues. The variable domain in full, with the rest retrieved from reference TRBV7-8 and TRBJ1-3, is GAGVSQSPRYKVAKRGQDVALRCDPISGHVSLFWYQQALGQGPEFLTYFQNEAQLDKSGLPSDRFFAERPEGSVSTLKIQRTQQEDSAVYLCASSLSSPGNTIYFGEGSWLTVV.

V and J are TRBV7-9 and TRBJ2-2; D not resolved. The germline gives CDR1 SEHNR, CDR2 FQNEAQ (reference sequence). The V end lost 2 bases, the J end lost 3 bases, and 7 bases lay between the germline ends. This CDR3 comprises 14 residues. Here the CDR3 DNA reads TGTGCCAGCAGCTTAATCCAGTACACCGGGGAGCTGTTTTTT. This codes for CASSLIQYTGELFF.

The J gene is TRBJ1-5, the V gene TRBV5-6, with 8 bases fitting TRBD1. The V and J ends lost 2 bases and 4 bases, in that order; junction bases with no gene match: 2. The length of the CDR3 is 14 residues. Per germline, CDR1 SGHDT and CDR2 YYEEEE. The CDR3 nucleotides read TGTGCCAGCAGCTTACAGGGGGTTAATCAGCCCCAGCATTTT. Translating gives CASSLQGVNQPQHF.

The V call is TRBV6-1, the J call TRBJ1-1; a possible D gene is TRBD1 (6 bases). Germline CDR1 is MNHNS and CDR2 is SASEGT. V was trimmed by 4 bases and J by 2 bases, leaving 17 bases between them. The CDR3 contains 16 residues. The CDR3 region has the DNA TGTGCCAGCAGTGTTATGGGAAGACAGGAAAACACTGAAGCTTTCTTT. Its translation: CASSVMGRQENTEAFF.

The chain employs TRBV19 and TRBJ1-1; 9 bases are a match to TRBD1. Trimming removed 4 bases from V and 5 bases from J; junction bases left unmatched: 5. Germline assignment: CDR1 LNHDA and CDR2 SQIVND (reference sequence). The CDR3 spans 14 residues. Here the CDR3 reads CASSSGQGLTEAFF. The CDR3 region has the DNA TGTGCCAGTAGTAGCGGACAGGGGCTGACTGAAGCTTTCTTT. Full variable domain (missing parts from reference TRBV19 and TRBJ1-1): DGGITQSPKYLFRKEGQNVTLSCEQNLNHDAMYWYRQDPGQGLRLIYYSQIVNDFQKGDIAEGYSVSREKKESFPLTVTSAQKNPTAFYLCASSSGQGLTEAFFGQGTRLTVV.

J is TRBJ2-3 and V is TRBV6-1; D is unresolved. Trimming pared 4 bases from V and 0 bases from J, leaving 14 bases between. Germline CDR1 MNHNS, CDR2 SASEGT. The CDR3 is made up of 16 amino acids. CDR3 sequence: CASSASTRLSTDTQYF. In DNA, the CDR3 is TGTGCCAGCAGTGCCAGTACAAGGCTTAGCACAGATACGCAGTATTTT.

A word on this clone: Germline and junction disagree at one end, which may indicate a read error. V usage is TRBV7-9 and J usage is TRBJ1-2, with D uncertain. The CDR3 contains 11 residues. In germline, CDR1 is SEHNR, CDR2 FQNEAQ (reference sequence). CDR3 in DNA: TGTGCCAGCACTCCCTCTTGGGGTTTCTCCTTC. It specifies CASTPSWGFSF.

The gene calls are TRBV18 and TRBJ1-5; 12 bases are a match to TRBD1. CDR1 and CDR2 from the germline V gene are KGHSH and LQKENI. V gave up 2 bases and J gave up 0 bases; unmatched junction bases: 5. CDR3 length: 18 amino acids. The CDR3 DNA is TGTGCCAGCTCACCAAGTGGGACAGGGGGCTATAGCAATCAGCCCCAGCATTTT. Its protein is CASSPSGTGGYSNQPQHF.

The table lists this clone with a count of one. The chain uses TRBV5-1 and TRBJ2-5; 7 bases fit TRBD2. V trimming: 0 bases; J trimming: 1 base; junction bases outside the gene matches: 3. This CDR3 has 15 amino acids. From germline, CDR1 is SGHRS and CDR2 YFSETQ. CDR3 nucleotides: TGCGCCAGCAGCTTGGTCCTAGCGGCCCAAGAGACCCAGTACTTC. This codes for CASSLVLAAQETQYF. Combining the CDR3 with reference TRBV5-1 and TRBJ2-5 gives the whole variable domain KAGVTQTPRYLIKTRGQQVTLSCSPISGHRSVSWYQQTPGQGLQFLFEYFSETQRNKGNFPGRFSGRQFSNSRSEMNVSTLELGDSALYLCASSLVLAAQETQYFGPGTRLLVL.

The gene calls are TRBV18 and TRBJ2-2, with TRBD2 matching 15 bases. Germline V gives CDR1 KGHSH, CDR2 LQKENI. Trimming removed 3 bases from V and 2 bases from J; junction bases left unmatched: 4. The CDR3 is made up of 18 amino acids. The CDR3 is CASSPPGLAGGNTGELFF. CDR3 coding DNA: TGTGCCAGCTCACCTCCGGGACTAGCGGGGGGAAACACCGGGGAGCTGTTTTTT.

The rearrangement uses TRBV6-5 and TRBJ1-2; D is uncertain. Germline lookup yields CDR1 MNHEY and CDR2 SVGAGI. The CDR3 has 14 amino acids. V lost 0 bases, J lost 4 bases, and 9 bases lay in between. The CDR3 is CASSYSMGSYGYTF. Written as DNA, the CDR3 is TGTGCCAGCAGTTACTCGATGGGCTCCTATGGCTACACCTTC.

The chain recombines TRBV5-4 with TRBJ2-3; 9 nucleotides line up with TRBD2. This CDR3 is built from 19 residues. The germline gives CDR1 SGHNT, CDR2 YYREEE (reference sequence). V shed 3 bases and J 2 bases; nucleotides not matched to a gene: 16. The CDR3 sequence is CASSSGGPERGVDTDTQYF. CDR3 coding DNA: TGTGCCAGCAGCTCTGGTGGGCCAGAGCGGGGGGTCGACACAGATACGCAGTATTTT.

V is TRBV6-5 and J is TRBJ1-1; no reliable D call. This CDR3 has 12 residues. With 5 bases removed from V and 1 base from J, the gap between germline ends came to 5 bases. CDR1 MNHEY and CDR2 SVGAGI come from the germline V gene. This CDR3 reads CASSRRNTEAFF. CDR3 bases: TGTGCCAGCAGTCGCAGGAACACTGAAGCTTTCTTT.